This T cell receptor (beta chain) is drawn from a study of response to subunit inactivated influenza vaccine. This clonotype was seen a few times. Its antigen is as yet unknown. Study-level results: Seasonal influenza vaccination, on each occasion, was suggested by the authors to recruit few new T cells.

TCRdb re-called the RT-PCR reads through MiXCR, storing one row per CDR3 protein. The data contain 550,000 to 800,000 distinct CDR3 sequences, 15% to 17% of them singletons. Germline assignment: CDR1 DFQATT and CDR2 SNEGSKA (reference sequence). The CDR3 totals 14 residues. V was clipped by 5 bases and J by 4 bases; unmatched bases: 7. This clonotype originated in a man between 45 and 60 years old who received an inactivated influenza vaccine. The specimen was PBMCs from blood, collected roughly 13 days after vaccination. The genes are TRBV20-1 and TRBJ2-1; 8 nucleotides line up with TRBD2. CDR3 nucleotide sequence: TGCAGTGCTCCCCCGGGACTAGGTTACAATGAGCAGTTCTTC. Translating it yields CSAPPGLGYNEQFF.